These T cell receptor beta chains were read from a single sample in a study of T cell responses to AZD1222 COVID-19 vaccine. The table came from immunoSEQ multiplex PCR; TCRdb's copy has only in-frame clones and leaves some out. In the table there are 140,000 to 150,000 clones, approximately 89% of which are singletons. The source was peripheral blood, collected on day 0 of AZD1222 vaccination. These TCRs come from an adult in good health. The CDR3 runs from the conserved cysteine through the conserved F or W. D genes are given only for firm matches. Expanded clones are given a class, and other clones once, few, many or no size at all.

v_gene: TRBV7-9
abundance: .
d_gene: TRBD1
j_gene: TRBJ1-6
CDR3nt: TGTGCCAGCAGCGGTTTGGGACAGGGGAATTCACCCCTCCACTTT
CDR3aa: CASSGLGQGNSPLHF

v_gene: TRBV15
abundance: .
d_gene: TRBD2
j_gene: TRBJ2-5
CDR3nt: TGTGCCACCAGGACTCGGGGGGACCAAGAGACCCAGTACTTC
CDR3aa: CATRTRGDQETQYF

v_gene: TRBV7-2
abundance: .
d_gene: .
j_gene: TRBJ1-6
CDR3nt: TGTGCCAGCAGCTTAGACGGTAATTCACCCCTCCACTTT
CDR3aa: CASSLDGNSPLHF

v_gene: TRBV18
abundance: .
d_gene: TRBD2
j_gene: TRBJ2-7
CDR3nt: TGTGCCAGCTCACCACCCGGGACTAGCGGTATCTACGAGCAGTACTTC
CDR3aa: CASSPPGTSGIYEQYF

v_gene: TRBV7-2
abundance: .
d_gene: .
j_gene: TRBJ1-2
CDR3nt: TGTGCCAGCAGCTTAAAGGTTGGACAGCCAGAGTTTTATGGCTACACCTTC
CDR3aa: CASSLKVGQPEFYGYTF

v_gene: TRBV10-3
abundance: few
d_gene: .
j_gene: TRBJ1-4
CDR3nt: TGTGCCATCAGTGAGTCGTCGGGTGCGACTAATGAAAAACTGTTTTTT
CDR3aa: CAISESSGATNEKLFF

v_gene: TRBV11-3
abundance: .
d_gene: .
j_gene: TRBJ2-1
CDR3nt: TGTGCCAGCAGCTTAAATCAAGACAATGAGCAGTTCTTC
CDR3aa: CASSLNQDNEQFF

v_gene: TRBV4-3
abundance: .
d_gene: .
j_gene: TRBJ1-5
CDR3nt: TGCGCCAGCAGCCAAGATTTAGACCAGCCCCAGCATTTT
CDR3aa: CASSQDLDQPQHF

v_gene: TRBV7-9
abundance: .
d_gene: .
j_gene: TRBJ1-3
CDR3nt: TGTGCCAGCAGCAGAGCAGGGGCCGACGCCGGCACCATATATTTT
CDR3aa: CASSRAGADAGTIYF

v_gene: TRBV24-1
abundance: .
d_gene: TRBD1
j_gene: TRBJ1-1
CDR3nt: TGTGCCACCAGTGATGCGGGACAGGGGGACACTGAAGCTTTCTTT
CDR3aa: CATSDAGQGDTEAFF

v_gene: TRBV28
abundance: .
d_gene: TRBD1
j_gene: TRBJ1-1
CDR3nt: TGTGCCAGCACCCTATTACAGGGGACGGCTGAAGCTTTCTTT
CDR3aa: CASTLLQGTAEAFF

v_gene: TRBV20-1
abundance: .
d_gene: .
j_gene: TRBJ1-1
CDR3nt: TGCAGTGCGCAACGGGGAGAAGCTTTCTTT
CDR3aa: CSAQRGEAFF

v_gene: TRBV6-5
abundance: .
d_gene: .
j_gene: TRBJ1-1
CDR3nt: TGTGCCAGCAGCCGACAGGATTTGAACACTGAAGCTTTCTTT
CDR3aa: CASSRQDLNTEAFF

v_gene: TRBV7-3
abundance: once
d_gene: .
j_gene: TRBJ2-3
CDR3nt: TGTGCCAGCTCCGAGCTTGTAGGGGCAGATACGCAGTATTTT
CDR3aa: CASSELVGADTQYF

v_gene: TRBV29-1
abundance: once
d_gene: TRBD2
j_gene: TRBJ2-1
CDR3nt: TGCAGCGGGAGAGAGCGGGGTGGATTAACCAATGAGCAGTTCTTC
CDR3aa: CSGRERGGLTNEQFF

v_gene: TRBV4-2
abundance: .
d_gene: TRBD2
j_gene: TRBJ2-1
CDR3nt: TGTGCCAGCAGCCCCGGGACTAGCGGAGACAATGAGCAGTTCTTC
CDR3aa: CASSPGTSGDNEQFF

v_gene: TRBV5-1
abundance: .
d_gene: TRBD1
j_gene: TRBJ2-7
CDR3nt: TGCGCCAGCAGCTTGATGGGACAGGGTGGCCACGAGCAGTACTTC
CDR3aa: CASSLMGQGGHEQYF

v_gene: TRBV7-2
abundance: .
d_gene: TRBD1
j_gene: TRBJ1-1
CDR3nt: TGTGCCAGCAGCCCTCGGACAGGGTTCCCTGAAGCTTTCTTT
CDR3aa: CASSPRTGFPEAFF

v_gene: TRBV5-5
abundance: .
d_gene: .
j_gene: TRBJ1-4
CDR3nt: TGTGCCAGCAGCTTGGGGCAGGTCAATGAAAAACTGTTTTTT
CDR3aa: CASSLGQVNEKLFF

v_gene: TRBV7-9
abundance: once
d_gene: TRBD1
j_gene: TRBJ1-1
CDR3nt: TGTGCCAGCAACCCGGGACAGGGAAACACTGAAGCTTTCTTT
CDR3aa: CASNPGQGNTEAFF

v_gene: TRBV19
abundance: .
d_gene: .
j_gene: TRBJ1-5
CDR3nt: TGTGCCAGTAGTATATATCGGCAGAATAATCAGCCCCAGCATTTT
CDR3aa: CASSIYRQNNQPQHF

v_gene: TRBV12-5
abundance: .
d_gene: .
j_gene: TRBJ1-2
CDR3nt: TGTGCTAGTGCCTCCAATGACTATGGCTACACCTTC
CDR3aa: CASASNDYGYTF

v_gene: TRBV9
abundance: .
d_gene: TRBD2
j_gene: TRBJ2-7
CDR3nt: TGTGCCAGCAGCTCGGGACTAGCGGCGCCCTACGAGCAGTACTTC
CDR3aa: CASSSGLAAPYEQYF

v_gene: TRBV6-5
abundance: .
d_gene: TRBD1
j_gene: TRBJ1-3
CDR3nt: TGTGCCAGCAGTTTTGGGAGGACAGGGACTGGAAACACCATATATTTT
CDR3aa: CASSFGRTGTGNTIYF

v_gene: TRBV5-8
abundance: .
d_gene: .
j_gene: TRBJ1-1
CDR3nt: TGTGCCAGCAGCTCCAATAATAGGGGGATTGGGACTGAAGCTTTCTTT
CDR3aa: CASSSNNRGIGTEAFF

v_gene: TRBV30
abundance: .
d_gene: TRBD2
j_gene: TRBJ2-7
CDR3nt: TGTGCCTGGGAATCTACCCGGGTCGGGGGGAACTACGAGCAGTACTTC
CDR3aa: CAWESTRVGGNYEQYF

v_gene: TRBV18
abundance: .
d_gene: TRBD1
j_gene: TRBJ2-6
CDR3nt: TGTGCCAGCTCACCCCGAGGGACAGGGACTTCTGGGGCCAACGTCCTGACTTTC
CDR3aa: CASSPRGTGTSGANVLTF

v_gene: TRBV5-8
abundance: .
d_gene: TRBD1
j_gene: TRBJ1-6
CDR3nt: TGTGCCAGCAGTCCCACAGGGGCCCCCTATAATTCACCCCTCCACTTT
CDR3aa: CASSPTGAPYNSPLHF